These T cell receptor beta chains were read from a single sample in a study of T cell responses to AZD1222 COVID-19 vaccine. Profiling relied on immunoSEQ multiplex PCR, and the TCRdb table lists in-frame clones only, not all of them. The sample consists of more than 95,000 clones, approximately 90% of them appearing once. The sample in question was peripheral blood, obtained 28 days after the second AZD1222 dose. Receptors were obtained from an adult who received the AZD1222 COVID-19 vaccine. The CDR3 runs from the conserved cysteine through the conserved F or W. Only part of the rows carry a size: once, few, many, or a class if the clone is expanded.

J,V,size,CDR3
TRBJ1-2,TRBV15,-,CATSRGEGRIDRGGGGYTF
TRBJ1-2,TRBV27,-,CASSLSVATVNYGYTF
TRBJ2-1,TRBV18,-,CASSTTKNQDNEQFF
TRBJ1-2,TRBV2,-,CASLEGEGTYGYTF
TRBJ2-7,TRBV25-1,-,CASSGTGPYEQYF
TRBJ1-1,TRBV6-5,-,CASSTGLSPEAFF
TRBJ1-1,TRBV5-1,once,CASSPGQGGGSDTEAFF
TRBJ2-7,TRBV30,-,CAWRGLAGEQYF
TRBJ2-2,TRBV3-1/TRBV3-2,-,CASSQHQGDTGELFF
TRBJ2-1,TRBV4-3,-,CASSQHRAGGPFEQFF
TRBJ1-5,TRBV19,-,CASSTQGGVSNQPQHF
TRBJ2-7,TRBV7-2,-,CASSLGGRAEQYF
TRBJ2-4,TRBV11-2,-,CASSPYREQKVLNIQYF
TRBJ1-5,TRBV6-4,-,CASSDSEGAGQPQHF
TRBJ1-1,TRBV19,-,CASSIRQGLGTEAFF